A selection of T cell receptor beta chains follows, all from one sample in a study of blood T cell repertoires in COVID-19. Only in-frame clones appear in the TCRdb table, and some are missing; sequencing was by immunoSEQ multiplex PCR. The sample consists of under 150,000 clones, about 79% of them appearing once. Sequenced: peripheral blood. These receptors came from an elderly woman with acute or convalescent COVID-19. Each CDR3 is given with its conserved first and last residue. D genes are given only for firm matches. Part of the rows lack a size; the others show once, few, many or a class for expanded clones.

j_gene: TRBJ2-1; d_gene: TRBD2; v_gene: TRBV29-1; abundance: NA; CDR3aa: CSVRTSGSDGLYNEQFF; CDR3nt: TGCAGCGTCAGGACTAGCGGGAGTGACGGCCTTTACAATGAGCAGTTCTTC
j_gene: TRBJ1-6; d_gene: NA; v_gene: TRBV7-9; abundance: NA; CDR3aa: CASSPQDSATNNSPLHF; CDR3nt: TGTGCCAGCAGCCCACAGGACAGCGCGACAAATAATTCACCCCTCCACTTT
j_gene: TRBJ2-7; d_gene: TRBD2; v_gene: TRBV28; abundance: NA; CDR3aa: CASRGGIYEQYF; CDR3nt: TGTGCCAGCCGGGGGGGGATCTACGAGCAGTACTTC
j_gene: TRBJ2-3; d_gene: TRBD2; v_gene: TRBV5-1; abundance: NA; CDR3aa: CASSPTSGGRDTQYF; CDR3nt: TGCGCCAGCAGCCCAACTAGCGGGGGGAGAGATACGCAGTATTTT
j_gene: TRBJ2-1; d_gene: TRBD1; v_gene: TRBV19; abundance: once; CDR3aa: CASSVDRVSYNEQFF; CDR3nt: TGTGCCAGTAGTGTAGACAGGGTATCCTACAATGAGCAGTTCTTC
j_gene: TRBJ1-4; d_gene: TRBD1; v_gene: TRBV5-1; abundance: NA; CDR3aa: CASSLGQVDEKLFF; CDR3nt: TGCGCCAGCAGCTTAGGACAGGTTGATGAAAAACTGTTTTTT
j_gene: TRBJ2-3; d_gene: NA; v_gene: TRBV2; abundance: NA; CDR3aa: CASSWRDSTDTQYF; CDR3nt: TGTGCCAGCAGTTGGCGGGACAGCACAGATACGCAGTATTTT
j_gene: TRBJ2-5; d_gene: NA; v_gene: TRBV6-2/TRBV6-3; abundance: few; CDR3aa: CASSTRSGAPETQYF; CDR3nt: TGTGCCAGCAGTACAAGAAGCGGAGCCCCGGAGACCCAGTACTTC
j_gene: TRBJ1-3; d_gene: NA; v_gene: TRBV24-1; abundance: NA; CDR3aa: CATSEPGDGNTIYF; CDR3nt: TGTGCCACCAGTGAGCCAGGGGACGGAAACACCATATATTTT
j_gene: TRBJ2-1; d_gene: NA; v_gene: TRBV6-6; abundance: NA; CDR3aa: CASSTAYNEQFF; CDR3nt: TGTGCCAGCAGTACAGCCTACAATGAGCAGTTCTTC
j_gene: TRBJ1-1; d_gene: TRBD1; v_gene: TRBV9; abundance: NA; CDR3aa: CASSFRDRGTEAFF; CDR3nt: TGTGCCAGCAGCTTCCGGGACAGGGGGACTGAAGCTTTCTTT
j_gene: TRBJ2-5; d_gene: NA; v_gene: TRBV7-2; abundance: few; CDR3aa: CASSLSGTNQETQYF; CDR3nt: TGTGCCAGCAGCTTGAGCGGGACAAACCAAGAGACCCAGTACTTC
j_gene: TRBJ2-7; d_gene: TRBD2; v_gene: TRBV4-2; abundance: NA; CDR3aa: CASSQEIAGGVTYEQYF; CDR3nt: TGTGCCAGCAGCCAAGAAATAGCGGGGGGCGTTACCTACGAGCAGTACTTC
j_gene: TRBJ1-5; d_gene: TRBD1; v_gene: TRBV5-1; abundance: NA; CDR3aa: CASSPGTDQPQHF; CDR3nt: TGCGCCAGCAGCCCCGGGACAGATCAGCCCCAGCATTTT
j_gene: TRBJ1-2; d_gene: NA; v_gene: TRBV27; abundance: once; CDR3aa: CASSLSMRVGYGYTF; CDR3nt: TGTGCCAGCAGTTTATCGATGAGGGTTGGCTATGGCTACACCTTC
j_gene: TRBJ2-3; d_gene: NA; v_gene: TRBV30; abundance: NA; CDR3aa: CALTGGVSTDTQYF; CDR3nt: TGTGCCCTAACAGGTGGGGTGAGCACAGATACGCAGTATTTT
j_gene: TRBJ1-6; d_gene: TRBD1; v_gene: TRBV5-1; abundance: NA; CDR3aa: CASSLTGVRNNSPLHF; CDR3nt: TGCGCCAGCAGCTTGACAGGGGTGAGAAATAATTCACCCCTCCACTTT
j_gene: TRBJ2-3; d_gene: NA; v_gene: TRBV27; abundance: few; CDR3aa: CASSFQASTDTQYF; CDR3nt: TGTGCCAGCAGTTTTCAGGCCAGCACAGATACGCAGTATTTT
j_gene: TRBJ1-5; d_gene: TRBD1; v_gene: TRBV6-5; abundance: NA; CDR3aa: CASSSGTGGQPQHF; CDR3nt: TGTGCCAGCAGTTCCGGGACAGGGGGCCAGCCCCAGCATTTT
j_gene: TRBJ1-4; d_gene: TRBD1; v_gene: TRBV19; abundance: NA; CDR3aa: CASSRGQNEKLFF; CDR3nt: TGTGCCAGTAGTCGGGGACAGAATGAAAAACTGTTTTTT
j_gene: TRBJ2-7; d_gene: NA; v_gene: TRBV5-4; abundance: NA; CDR3aa: CASSRSGDLSYEQYF; CDR3nt: TGTGCCAGCAGCCGTTCAGGGGATTTGTCCTACGAGCAGTACTTC
j_gene: TRBJ1-5; d_gene: NA; v_gene: TRBV6-2/TRBV6-3; abundance: few; CDR3aa: CASSYDSTLPQHF; CDR3nt: TGTGCCAGCAGTTACGACAGTACTTTGCCCCAGCATTTT